The present TCR beta chain was sequenced within a study of blood T cell repertoires in COVID-19. The wider study: Samples representing acute and convalescent COVID-19 were sourced from the United States, Italy and Spain.

TCRdb's copy holds only in-frame clones and misses some; the assay was immunoSEQ multiplex PCR. The sample yields under 300,000 clones, 86% seen once. Trimming took 5 bases from V and 7 from J; bases not matched to a gene: 12. Germline CDR1 reads SGHAT; CDR2 reads FQDESV (reference sequence). This CDR3 is built from 16 residues. V gene TRBV11-1 combines with J gene TRBJ2-1; 9 bases agree with TRBD1. Source material: peripheral blood. The sequence was collected from a woman aged 25 to 45 with active or convalescent COVID-19. In DNA, the CDR3 is TGTGCCAGCAGCCCCCGAGACAGGGGGGCGCGAAATGAGCAGTTCTTC. Translation gives CASSPRDRGARNEQFF.